This T cell receptor beta chain was recovered during a study of blood T cell repertoires in COVID-19. Study summary: Samples taken during acute and convalescent COVID-19 were collected in the United States, Italy and Spain. Nucleic acid was either cDNA or gDNA, and it came from T cells, B-cell-depleted T cells, or PBMCs.

This clone is a singleton in its sample. Original processing methods: Researchers report that nucleated cell counts were estimated from reference gene primer amplification. The assay was immunoSEQ multiplex PCR, and TCRdb's table has in-frame clones only and misses some. Clone size and V and J calls were adopted from that table, with D and trimming inferred from the DNA. Of some 250,000 clones detected, roughly 86% appear once; the ten largest clones hold roughly 0.8%. Trimming took 3 bases from V and 2 from J, leaving 8 bases between them. CDR1 is SGHAT, CDR2 FQNNGV, per germline. The CDR3 sequence is 13 residues long.

The V and J genes are TRBV11-2 and TRBJ2-7, with D uncertain. The origin of this receptor is a woman in her twenties or thirties with acute or convalescent COVID-19. Sequencing input: peripheral blood. CDR3 region: CASSFTGTYEQYF. In nucleotides, the CDR3 is TGTGCCAGCAGCTTCACGGGTACCTACGAGCAGTACTTC.